A single sample is the source of the 8 T cell receptor beta chains below, sequenced in a study of CDR3 diversity in severe acne. TCRdb processed the PCR reads anew with MiXCR; each CDR3 protein has one entry. The sample holds over 100,000 distinct CDR3 sequences; around 53% are singletons and the top ten take 9.5% to 15%. The sequencing sample was made of blood. The receptors come from a male donor with acne.

The chain has TRBV10-2 and TRBJ2-7, with D perhaps TRBD1 (5 bases). Germline V gene lookup returns CDR1 WSHSY and CDR2 SAAADI. V was shortened by 1 base and J by 5 bases, with 12 bases between the two germline ends. CDR3 length: 14 amino acids. The CDR3 protein is CASSELRGSHEQYF. In nucleotides, the CDR3 is TGCGCCAGCAGTGAGTTAAGGGGCAGCCACGAGCAGTACTTC.

The V and J genes are TRBV12-3 or TRBV12-4 and TRBJ1-5; D may be TRBD1 (6 bases). The V gene lost 8 bases and the J gene lost 5 bases, with 13 bases spanning the gap. The CDR3 loop spans 13 amino acids. In DNA form, the CDR3 reads TGTGCCAGCCAACGACAGGAGGATCAGCCCCAGCATTTT. It encodes CASQRQEDQPQHF.

For this clonotype: A single base separates this from a much larger clone, so it may be a read error. J is TRBJ2-2 and V is TRBV10-1; no firm D call. CDR3 length: 14 residues. Between the trimmed V and J ends, which lost 3 bases and 4 bases, there was a span of 9 bases. The V gene's germline CDR1 is WNHNN and CDR2 SYGVQD (reference sequence). The DNA for the CDR3 is TGCGCCAGCAGTGAACACTCGAGCACCGGGGAGCTGTTTTTT. This encodes CASSEHSSTGELFF.

CDR3 amino acids: CASRPLMNTEAFF. CDR3 sequence (DNA): TGTGCCAGTCGGCCGCTAATGAACACTGAAGCTTTCTTT. The J gene is TRBJ1-1, the V gene TRBV19, with no clear D. Germline CDR1 is LNHDA and CDR2 is SQIVND (reference sequence). This CDR3 region has 13 residues. The V end lost 8 bases, the J end lost 0 bases, and 10 bases lay between the germline ends.

The chain uses TRBV10-1 and TRBJ2-7; 7 bases agree with TRBD1. V was clipped by 4 bases and J by 5 bases; unmatched bases: 5. The CDR3 spans 13 residues. Germline V gives CDR1 WNHNN, CDR2 SYGVQD (reference sequence). The DNA of the CDR3 is TGCGCCAGCAGTGTCGCACAGGGGAACGAGCAGTACTTC. Translation: CASSVAQGNEQYF.

Concerning this clonotype itself: One junction end disagrees with the germline gene, perhaps due to a read error. This chain uses TRBV10-3 with TRBJ2-7; a possible D gene is TRBD2 (5 bases). The CDR3 contains 15 residues. Germline V gene data show CDR1 as ENHRY and CDR2 as SYGVKD. The CDR3 nucleotides read TGTGCCAGCAGTGAAACTAGAACGGGCGGTTACGAGCAGTACTTC. This translates into CASSETRTGGYEQYF.

This clonotype was seen once. The chain joins TRBV10-3 to TRBJ2-5; no definite D call. Germline CDR1 is ENHRY and CDR2 is SYGVKD. Trimming removed 0 bases at V and 6 bases at J, with 14 bases between. The CDR3 spans 15 residues. CDR3 in DNA: TGTGCCATCAGTGAGTCGATGGATTCTTGGAAGACCCAGTACTTC. The encoded protein is CAISESMDSWKTQYF.

About this clonotype: The CDR3 end shows no conserved phenylalanine or tryptophan, and so a read error is likely. The limits of the CDR3 on the DNA are not certain, so only TCRdb's listed CDR3 is given. The chain couples TRBV5-6 to TRBJ2-1. The CDR3 extends over 8 residues, inclusive of both ends. Per the germline V gene, CDR1 is SGHDT and CDR2 is YYEEEE. The CDR3 is CASSLAGI.